One sample yielded the 13 T cell receptor beta chains listed below, sequenced in a study of regulatory and conventional T cells in RAG deficiency. Method: immunoSEQ multiplex PCR; TCRdb's copy keeps in-frame clones and lacks some. The sample holds 8,500 or so clones; approximately 80% are singletons and the top ten take 30% to 40%. The sample was also reused in another study, on regulatory T cells. That work adds: Primers: 52 TRBV forward and 13 TRBJ reverse.

The specimen was CD8+ T cells sorted from blood. The receptor source for this set is a human donor in good health.

The chain couples TRBV6-1 to TRBJ1-1; TRBD1 matches 9 bases. Germline V gene data show CDR1 as MNHNS and CDR2 as SASEGT. The CDR3 is 16 amino acids. After removal of 2 bases from V and 0 bases from J, the junction contained 4 bases not matched to a gene. The CDR3 loop is CASSEIQGAMNTEAFF. The CDR3 bases are TGTGCCAGCAGTGAAATACAGGGGGCAATGAACACTGAAGCTTTCTTT.

This clone appeared a single time. V and J are TRBV19 and TRBJ2-3; D is unresolved. The CDR3 runs to 14 residues. V was shortened by 2 bases and J by 6 bases, with 12 bases between the two germline ends. CDR1 and CDR2 (germline): LNHDA, SQIVND (reference sequence). Here the CDR3 reads CASSILPGRDTQYF. In DNA form, the CDR3 reads TGTGCCAGTAGTATACTTCCGGGTCGGGATACGCAGTATTTT.

In this sample, this clone is large. This sequence joins TRBV4-1 and TRBJ1-1, with D unresolved. This CDR3 region has 13 residues. V was pared by 4 bases and J by 6 bases, with 12 bases between. Germline CDR1 MGHRA, CDR2 YSYEKL. This chain's CDR3 is CASSPLGRAEAFF. CDR3 in DNA: TGCGCCAGCAGCCCCCTCGGTCGGGCTGAAGCTTTCTTT.

V is TRBV11-2 and J is TRBJ1-1; D remains ambiguous. The CDR3 spans 12 residues. Germline V gives CDR1 SGHAT, CDR2 FQNNGV. V was shortened by 5 bases and J by 5 bases, with 9 bases between the two germline ends. The CDR3 DNA follows: TGTGCCAGCAGCGCACTGGGGACTGAAGCTTTCTTT. This translates into CASSALGTEAFF.

The chain links TRBV11-2 to TRBJ2-7; TRBD2 might be the D (5 bases). Germline CDR1 and CDR2: SGHAT and FQNNGV. With 1 base removed from V and 2 bases from J, the gap between germline ends came to 12 bases. The CDR3 covers 15 residues. The CDR3: CASSLAVERTYEQYF. The DNA of the CDR3 is TGTGCCAGCAGCTTAGCTGTAGAGCGGACCTACGAGCAGTACTTC.

The V and J genes are TRBV5-8 and TRBJ1-3, with 7 bases fitting TRBD1. Germline CDR1 and CDR2: SGHTS and YDEGEE. The CDR3 has 14 residues. The J segment lost 2 bases and the V segment lost 2 bases, leaving 1 base of the junction unmatched. CDR3 protein: CASSFRGAGNTIYF. The CDR3 DNA sequence: TGTGCCAGCAGCTTCAGGGGGGCTGGAAACACCATATATTTT.

This clone is classed as large. The chain couples TRBV29-1 to TRBJ1-1; D is undetermined. The germline gives CDR1 SQVTM, CDR2 ANQGSEA. The V end was cut by 0 bases, the J end by 0 bases, with 5 bases between. CDR3 size: 13 residues. The CDR3 nucleotides read TGCAGCGTTGAAGACGGGGTGAACACTGAAGCTTTCTTT. It specifies CSVEDGVNTEAFF.

This rearrangement joins TRBV19 to TRBJ2-1, with 10 bases that match TRBD2. CDR1 is LNHDA, CDR2 SQIVND, per germline (reference sequence). The V gene end was trimmed by 5 bases and the J gene end by 7 bases; junction bases not matched to a gene: 5. This CDR3 spans 14 amino acids. The CDR3, as DNA: TGTGCCAGTAGTTTTGCTAGCGGGGGAAATGAGCAGTTCTTC. This codes for CASSFASGGNEQFF.

CDR3 protein: CASSLRPSGGRSYNEQFF. Written as DNA, the CDR3 is TGTGCCAGCAGCTTAAGGCCTTCAGGGGGACGATCCTACAATGAGCAGTTCTTC. This chain links TRBV7-6 with TRBJ2-1, with TRBD1 matching over 7 bases. The CDR3 sequence is 18 residues long. The germline gives CDR1 SGHVS, CDR2 FNYEAQ. Losses at the gene ends were 2 bases for V and 1 base for J; bases not matched to a gene: 11.

This rearrangement joins TRBV29-1 to TRBJ1-2, with TRBD1 matching 11 bases. V lost 6 bases, J lost 0 bases, and 3 bases stayed unmatched. The CDR3 sequence is 14 residues long. Germline V lookup: CDR1 SQVTM, CDR2 ANQGSEA. The CDR3 DNA reads TGCAGCGTAGGGACAGGGGGACCTAACTATGGCTACACCTTC. It encodes CSVGTGGPNYGYTF.

This clone was recorded a few times. The V call is TRBV11-2, the J call TRBJ2-3; a possible D gene is TRBD1 (5 bases). Germline V gives CDR1 SGHAT, CDR2 FQNNGV. Trimming cost V 0 bases and J 1 base, with 8 bases left between them. The CDR3 covers 15 residues. The chain's CDR3 is CASSLEGHRTDTQYF. In DNA form, the CDR3 reads TGTGCCAGCAGCTTAGAAGGACACCGCACAGATACGCAGTATTTT.

This chain links TRBV7-8 with TRBJ2-7, with D perhaps TRBD1 (6 bases). The ends were cut back, 7 bases at V and 7 bases at J, with 17 bases in the middle. CDR1 and CDR2 (germline): SGHVS, FQNEAQ. CDR3 length: 13 residues. The CDR3 DNA is TGTGCCAGCACCGAGACAGGACACTTTGAGCAGTACTTC. This gives the protein CASTETGHFEQYF.

The CDR3 loop reads CASSFYRGHQETQYF. The CDR3 coding sequence is TGTGCCAGCAGCTTCTACAGGGGCCACCAAGAGACCCAGTACTTC. The chain links TRBV7-9 to TRBJ2-5, with 7 bases identical to TRBD1. The CDR3 sequence is 15 residues long. V trimming: 3 bases; J trimming: 0 bases; junction bases outside the gene matches: 4. The germline V gene has CDR1 SEHNR and CDR2 FQNEAQ (reference sequence).